Included here is one TCR beta chain sequence, with context. The antigen remains undetermined. These data originate in a study of STAT3 mutations in large granular lymphocyte leukemia. Notes on the study in general: Every T-cell large granular lymphocyte leukemia patient had at least one immunodominant TCR beta clonotype.

TCRdb's table, derived via immunoSEQ multiplex PCR, lists solely in-frame clones and lacks some. The sample contains roughly 14,000 clones, more than 75% of which appear only once. CDR1 is MNHEY and CDR2 is SMNVEV in the germline V gene (reference sequence). The CDR3 loop spans 16 amino acids. Trimming removed 3 bases from V and 0 bases from J, with 9 bases in between. V usage is TRBV27 and J usage is TRBJ1-6; maybe TRBD1 (5 bases). This sequence originates from a man aged 40-50 years with T-cell large granular lymphocyte leukemia. Some clones in this sample may be carry-over from other donors' samples. Sequences were obtained from peripheral blood mononuclear cells. The CDR3 sequence: CASSLQGSSYNSPLHF. CDR3 nucleotides: TGTGCCAGCAGTTTGCAGGGAAGCTCCTATAATTCACCCCTCCACTTT.